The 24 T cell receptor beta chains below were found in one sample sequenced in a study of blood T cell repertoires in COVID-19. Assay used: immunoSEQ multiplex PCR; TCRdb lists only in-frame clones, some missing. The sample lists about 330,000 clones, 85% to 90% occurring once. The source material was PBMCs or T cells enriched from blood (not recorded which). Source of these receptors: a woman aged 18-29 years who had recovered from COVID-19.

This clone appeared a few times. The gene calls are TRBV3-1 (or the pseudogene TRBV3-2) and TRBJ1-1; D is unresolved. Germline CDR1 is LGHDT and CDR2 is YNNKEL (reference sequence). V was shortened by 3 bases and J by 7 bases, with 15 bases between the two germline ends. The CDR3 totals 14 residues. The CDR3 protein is CASSHYLWGGEAFF. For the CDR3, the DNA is TGTGCCAGCAGCCACTACCTGTGGGGAGGTGAAGCTTTCTTT.

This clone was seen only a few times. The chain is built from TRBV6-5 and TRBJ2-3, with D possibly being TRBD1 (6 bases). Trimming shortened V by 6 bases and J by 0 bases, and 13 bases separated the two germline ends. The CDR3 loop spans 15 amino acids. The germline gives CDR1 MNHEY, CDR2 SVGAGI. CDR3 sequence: CASRYGTSSTDTQYF. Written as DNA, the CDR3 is TGTGCCAGCAGATACGGGACATCTAGCACAGATACGCAGTATTTT.

CDR3 DNA sequence: TGTGCCAGCAGCTCTCCGAGGGACACTGACACTGAAGCTTTCTTT. Amino acids: CASSSPRDTDTEAFF. The V call is TRBV11-1, the J call TRBJ1-1, with a possible D match to TRBD1 (6 bases). The V gene's germline CDR1 is SGHAT and CDR2 FQDESV (reference sequence). V was pared by 4 bases and J by 3 bases, with 15 bases between. The CDR3 has 15 residues.

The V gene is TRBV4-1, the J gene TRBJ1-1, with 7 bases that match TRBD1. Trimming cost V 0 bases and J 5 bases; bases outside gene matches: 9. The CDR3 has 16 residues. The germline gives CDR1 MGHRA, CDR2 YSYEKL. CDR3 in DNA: TGCGCCAGCAGCCAAGATCTAGGGGGCCTTAAGACTGAAGCTTTCTTT. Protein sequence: CASSQDLGGLKTEAFF.

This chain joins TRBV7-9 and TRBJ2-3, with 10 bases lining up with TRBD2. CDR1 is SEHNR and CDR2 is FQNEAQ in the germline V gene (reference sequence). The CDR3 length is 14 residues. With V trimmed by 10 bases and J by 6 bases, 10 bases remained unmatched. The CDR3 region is CATRLAGALDTQYF. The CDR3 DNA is TGTGCCACCCGACTAGCGGGTGCCTTGGATACGCAGTATTTT.

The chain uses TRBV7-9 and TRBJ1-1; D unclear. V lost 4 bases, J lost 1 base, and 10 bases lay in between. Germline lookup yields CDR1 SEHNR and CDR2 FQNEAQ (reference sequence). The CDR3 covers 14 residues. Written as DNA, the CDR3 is TGTGCCAGCAGCTCGGGTCGCCAGAACACTGAAGCTTTCTTT. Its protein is CASSSGRQNTEAFF.

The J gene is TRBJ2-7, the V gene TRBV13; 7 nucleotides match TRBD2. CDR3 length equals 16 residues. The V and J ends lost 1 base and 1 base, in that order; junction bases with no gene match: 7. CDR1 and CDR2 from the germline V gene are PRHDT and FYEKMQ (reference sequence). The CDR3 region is CASSLVVAGESYEQYF. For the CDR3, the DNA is TGTGCCAGCAGCTTAGTGGTCGCGGGGGAATCCTACGAGCAGTACTTC.

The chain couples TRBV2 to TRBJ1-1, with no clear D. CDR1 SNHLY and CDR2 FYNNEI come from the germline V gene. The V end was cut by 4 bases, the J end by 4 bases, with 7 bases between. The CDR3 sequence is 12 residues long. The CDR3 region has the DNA TGTGCCAGCAGTGCCGGAGGCACTGAAGCTTTCTTT. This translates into CASSAGGTEAFF.

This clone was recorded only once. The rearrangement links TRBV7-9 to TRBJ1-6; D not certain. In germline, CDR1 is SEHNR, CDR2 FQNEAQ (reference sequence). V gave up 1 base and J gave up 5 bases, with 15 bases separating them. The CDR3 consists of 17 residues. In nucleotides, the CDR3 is TGTGCCAGCAGCTTAGGTTGGCAGGTCCCCGATAATTCACCCCTCCACTTT. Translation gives CASSLGWQVPDNSPLHF.

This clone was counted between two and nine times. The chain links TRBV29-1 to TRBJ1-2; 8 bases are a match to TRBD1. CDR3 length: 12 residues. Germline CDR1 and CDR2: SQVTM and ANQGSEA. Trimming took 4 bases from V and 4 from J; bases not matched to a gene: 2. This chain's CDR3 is CSVGGQAYGYTF. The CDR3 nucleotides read TGCAGCGTTGGGGGACAGGCCTATGGCTACACCTTC.

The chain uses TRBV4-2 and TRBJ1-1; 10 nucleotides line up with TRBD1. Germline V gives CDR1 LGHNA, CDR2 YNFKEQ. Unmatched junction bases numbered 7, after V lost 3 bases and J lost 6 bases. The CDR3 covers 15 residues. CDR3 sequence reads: CASSQDRGSVAEAFF. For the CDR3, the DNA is TGTGCCAGCAGCCAGGACAGGGGGAGTGTAGCTGAAGCTTTCTTT.

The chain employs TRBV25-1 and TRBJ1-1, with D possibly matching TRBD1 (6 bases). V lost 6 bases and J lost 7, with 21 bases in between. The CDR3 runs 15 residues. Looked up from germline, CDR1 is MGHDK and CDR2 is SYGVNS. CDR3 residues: CASSPSGRGGSEAFF. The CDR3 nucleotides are TGTGCCAGCAGCCCAAGCGGCAGGGGAGGGAGTGAAGCTTTCTTT.

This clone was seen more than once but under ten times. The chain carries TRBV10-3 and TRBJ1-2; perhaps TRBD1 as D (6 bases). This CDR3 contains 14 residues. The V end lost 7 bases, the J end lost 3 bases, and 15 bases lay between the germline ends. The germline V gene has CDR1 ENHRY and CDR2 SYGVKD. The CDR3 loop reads CAITERNRDYGYTF. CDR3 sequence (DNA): TGTGCCATCACGGAGCGGAACAGGGACTATGGCTACACCTTC.

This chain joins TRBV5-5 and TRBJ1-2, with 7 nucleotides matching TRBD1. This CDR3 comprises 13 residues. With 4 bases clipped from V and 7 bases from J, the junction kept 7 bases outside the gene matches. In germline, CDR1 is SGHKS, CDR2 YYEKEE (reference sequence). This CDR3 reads CASSRGQEPGYTF. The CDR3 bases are TGTGCCAGCAGCAGGGGGCAGGAGCCTGGCTACACCTTC.

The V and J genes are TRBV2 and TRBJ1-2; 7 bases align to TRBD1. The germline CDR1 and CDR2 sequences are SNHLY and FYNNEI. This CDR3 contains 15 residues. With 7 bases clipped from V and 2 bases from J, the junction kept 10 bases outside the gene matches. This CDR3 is CASTDRPRGNYGYTF. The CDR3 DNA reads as TGTGCCAGCACGGACAGGCCCCGGGGGAACTATGGCTACACCTTC.

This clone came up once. DNA for the CDR3: TGTGCCAGCAGACTCACAGGGGGCTCACCCCTCCACTTT. It codes for CASRLTGGSPLHF. The V call is TRBV27, the J call TRBJ1-6; TRBD1 aligns across 9 bases. CDR1 and CDR2 from the germline V gene are MNHEY and SMNVEV (reference sequence). The CDR3 totals 13 residues. Trimming took 6 bases from V and 10 from J; bases not matched to a gene: 4.

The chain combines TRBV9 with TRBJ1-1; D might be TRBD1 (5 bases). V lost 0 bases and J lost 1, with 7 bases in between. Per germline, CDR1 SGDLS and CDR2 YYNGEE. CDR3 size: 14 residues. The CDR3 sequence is CASSVGGRNTEAFF. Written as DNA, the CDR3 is TGTGCCAGCAGCGTAGGGGGCAGGAACACTGAAGCTTTCTTT.

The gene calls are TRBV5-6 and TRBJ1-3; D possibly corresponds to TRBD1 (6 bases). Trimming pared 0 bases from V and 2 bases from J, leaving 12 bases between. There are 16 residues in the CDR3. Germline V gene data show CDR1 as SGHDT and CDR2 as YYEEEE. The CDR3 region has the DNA TGTGCCAGCAGCTTGGGCGGTTGGGACACTGGAAACACCATATATTTT. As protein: CASSLGGWDTGNTIYF.

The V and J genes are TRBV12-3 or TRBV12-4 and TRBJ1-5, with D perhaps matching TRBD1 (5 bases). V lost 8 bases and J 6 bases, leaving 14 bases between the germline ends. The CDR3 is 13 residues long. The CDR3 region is CASLAGGGQPQHF. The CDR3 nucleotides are TGTGCCAGCCTCGCGGGGGGGGGTCAGCCCCAGCATTTT.

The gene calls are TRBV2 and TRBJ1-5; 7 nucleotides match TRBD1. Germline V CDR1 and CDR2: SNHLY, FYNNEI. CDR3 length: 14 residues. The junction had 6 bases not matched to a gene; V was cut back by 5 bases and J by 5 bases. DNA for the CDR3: TGTGCCAGCAGTTCCGCCGACAGGGATCAGCCCCAGCATTTT. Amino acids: CASSSADRDQPQHF.

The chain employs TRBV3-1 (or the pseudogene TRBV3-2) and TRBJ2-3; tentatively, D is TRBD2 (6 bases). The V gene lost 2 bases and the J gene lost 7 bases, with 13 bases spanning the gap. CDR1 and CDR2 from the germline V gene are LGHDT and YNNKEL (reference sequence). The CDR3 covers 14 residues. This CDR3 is CASSQSGELNTQYF. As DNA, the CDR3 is TGTGCCAGCAGCCAATCGGGGGAGTTGAATACGCAGTATTTT.

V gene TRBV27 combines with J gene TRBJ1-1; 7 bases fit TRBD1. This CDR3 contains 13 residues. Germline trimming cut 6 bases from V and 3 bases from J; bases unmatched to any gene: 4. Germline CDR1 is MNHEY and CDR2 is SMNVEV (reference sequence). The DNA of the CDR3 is TGTGCCAGCAGGCCTGACAGGGACACTGAAGCTTTCTTT. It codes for CASRPDRDTEAFF.

In nucleotides, the CDR3 is TGTGCCAGCGCGGGGCACGGAGGGACCCAGTACTTC. This codes for CASAGHGGTQYF. V gene TRBV27 combines with J gene TRBJ2-5; D is perhaps TRBD2 (6 bases). The CDR3 runs to 12 residues. Trimming removed 8 bases from V and 7 bases from J, with 14 bases in between. Germline-derived CDR1 and CDR2 are MNHEY and SMNVEV (reference sequence).

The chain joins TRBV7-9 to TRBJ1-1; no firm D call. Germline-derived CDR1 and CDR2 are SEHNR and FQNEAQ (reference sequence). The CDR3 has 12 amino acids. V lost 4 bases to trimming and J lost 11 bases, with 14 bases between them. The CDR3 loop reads CASSSGTLWAFF. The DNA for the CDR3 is TGTGCCAGCAGCTCAGGTACGCTCTGGGCTTTCTTT. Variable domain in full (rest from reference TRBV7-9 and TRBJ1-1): DTGVSQNPRHKITKRGQNVTFRCDPISEHNRLYWYRQTLGQGPEFLTYFQNEAQLEKSRLLSDRFSAERPKGSFSTLEIQRTEQGDSAMYLCASSSGTLWAFFGQGTRLTVV.